The rows below give T cell receptor beta chains drawn from one sample of a study of CD8 T cells in ankylosing spondylitis. TCRdb itself ran the 5' RACE reads through MiXCR, one entry per CDR3 protein. The table includes over 100,000 distinct CDR3 sequences, around 7% detected once. What was sequenced was blood, either unsorted or a sorted T cell fraction (not recorded which). The source is a male donor with ankylosing spondylitis or in good health (not recorded which). The CDR3 runs from the conserved cysteine through the conserved F or W. The order of the fields is clone size, V gene, J gene, D gene, CDR3 DNA, CDR3 protein. D genes are given only for firm matches. Size is omitted from some rows. Given values are once, few, many or a class for expanded clones.

size: many; V: TRBV20-1; J: TRBJ2-7; D: -; DNA: TGCAGTGCTAGACACCAGGGACAAAGTTCCTACGAGCAGTACTTC; CDR3: CSARHQGQSSYEQYF
size: -; V: TRBV12-3/TRBV12-4; J: TRBJ2-3; D: TRBD2; DNA: TGTGCCAGCAGTGCGACTAGCGGGGGGGGCACAGATACGCAGTATTTT; CDR3: CASSATSGGGTDTQYF
size: many; V: TRBV5-1; J: TRBJ2-1; D: -; DNA: TGCGCCAGCAGCTTCCAGCGGAGCAACAATGAGCAGTTCTTC; CDR3: CASSFQRSNNEQFF
size: many; V: TRBV7-9; J: TRBJ2-1; D: -; DNA: TGTGCCAGCAGCTTAGTTTGGGGGACTTACTACAATGAGCAGTTCTTC; CDR3: CASSLVWGTYYNEQFF
size: many; V: TRBV20-1; J: TRBJ1-1; D: TRBD1; DNA: TGCAGTGCTACCGAGACAGGGCGAATGGACACTGAAGCTTTCTTT; CDR3: CSATETGRMDTEAFF
size: many; V: TRBV7-9; J: TRBJ1-6; D: TRBD1; DNA: TGTGCCAGCAGCTTGCTCGGACAGGGGGTCCTTAATTCACCCCTCCACTTT; CDR3: CASSLLGQGVLNSPLHF
size: many; V: TRBV2; J: TRBJ2-7; D: TRBD2; DNA: TGTGCCAGCAGGGCCGGGACTAGTCTTCTCGAGCAGTACTTC; CDR3: CASRAGTSLLEQYF
size: many; V: TRBV5-1; J: TRBJ2-2; D: -; DNA: TGCGCCAGCAGCTTGGACGGGAGCCCCGGGGAGCTGTTTTTT; CDR3: CASSLDGSPGELFF
size: few; V: TRBV5-1; J: TRBJ2-3; D: TRBD2; DNA: TGCGCCAGCAGCTTGTCCGGGGGGGAACCGACAGATACGCAGTATTTT; CDR3: CASSLSGGEPTDTQYF
size: many; V: TRBV30; J: TRBJ1-6; D: -; DNA: TGTGCCTGGAGTGAGGTTGGGAATTCACCCCTCCACTTT; CDR3: CAWSEVGNSPLHF
size: many; V: TRBV7-2; J: TRBJ1-5; D: -; DNA: TGTGCCAGCAGCTTAGCGCAGGGCCAGCCCCAGCATTTT; CDR3: CASSLAQGQPQHF
size: many; V: TRBV7-8; J: TRBJ2-3; D: TRBD1; DNA: TGTGCCAGCAGCTTCCGGGACAGGGGCACAGATACGCAGTATTTT; CDR3: CASSFRDRGTDTQYF
size: many; V: TRBV15; J: TRBJ1-4; D: TRBD1; DNA: TGTGCCACCAGCAGAGATCGTTGGGACAGGGGCGAAAAACTGTTTTTT; CDR3: CATSRDRWDRGEKLFF
size: many; V: TRBV5-5; J: TRBJ2-7; D: -; DNA: TGTGCCAGCAGCTTAGACCGGGGCCCGCAGTACTTC; CDR3: CASSLDRGPQYF
size: many; V: TRBV20-1; J: TRBJ2-2; D: -; DNA: TGCAGTGCTAGGGCGCTAAACACCGGGGAGCTGTTTTTT; CDR3: CSARALNTGELFF
size: many; V: TRBV20-1; J: TRBJ2-1; D: -; DNA: TGCAGTGCTAGCCGGGTCTCCTACAATGAGCAGTTCTTC; CDR3: CSASRVSYNEQFF
size: many; V: TRBV20-1; J: TRBJ2-1; D: -; DNA: TGCAGTGCTAGTTTGTGGGGGACGGCTGAGCAGTTCTTC; CDR3: CSASLWGTAEQFF
size: many; V: TRBV6-2/TRBV6-3; J: TRBJ1-5; D: TRBD1; DNA: TGTGCCAGCAGTTACGCCGCCGGGACAGGGGCAGGTCAGCCCCAGCATTTT; CDR3: CASSYAAGTGAGQPQHF
size: once; V: TRBV7-3; J: TRBJ2-2; D: -; DNA: TGTGCCAGCAGCTTTGACCTTTCCGGGGAGCTGTTTTTT; CDR3: CASSFDLSGELFF
size: many; V: TRBV5-1; J: TRBJ1-1; D: -; DNA: TGCGCCAGCAGCTATGGACAGAACACTGAAGCTTTCTTT; CDR3: CASSYGQNTEAFF
size: many; V: TRBV6-2/TRBV6-3; J: TRBJ2-1; D: TRBD2; DNA: TGTGCCAGCAGTTACGCGCCTAGCGGGAGGAGCAATGAGCAGTTCTTC; CDR3: CASSYAPSGRSNEQFF
size: many; V: TRBV7-3; J: TRBJ2-6; D: TRBD1; DNA: TGTGCCAGCAGCTTATCTTATACAGGGGCCGGGGCCAACGTCCTGACTTTC; CDR3: CASSLSYTGAGANVLTF
size: many; V: TRBV9; J: TRBJ2-7; D: -; DNA: TGTGCCAGCAGCCCCCCGGACTTGCCCTACGAGCAGTACTTC; CDR3: CASSPPDLPYEQYF
size: few; V: TRBV20-1; J: TRBJ2-7; D: -; DNA: TGCAGTGCTAGAGCAACTGGAGGCAGGAGTAAAGAGGGGCAGTACTTC; CDR3: CSARATGGRSKEGQYF
size: many; V: TRBV5-1; J: TRBJ2-2; D: -; DNA: TGCGCCAGCAGCTTGGCCTTAAGGGGCGCAAACACCGGGGAGCTGTTTTTT; CDR3: CASSLALRGANTGELFF
size: many; V: TRBV9; J: TRBJ1-2; D: -; DNA: TGTGCCAGCAGCGTAGGGCGGGACTATGGCTACACCTTC; CDR3: CASSVGRDYGYTF
size: many; V: TRBV25-1; J: TRBJ1-6; D: -; DNA: TGTGCCAGCAGTGGGGACCTGGGCGATAATTCACCCCTCCACTTT; CDR3: CASSGDLGDNSPLHF
size: many; V: TRBV6-1; J: TRBJ1-1; D: -; DNA: TGTGCCAGCAGTGAATTCTCTGAAGCTTTCTTT; CDR3: CASSEFSEAFF
size: many; V: TRBV20-1; J: TRBJ1-4; D: TRBD1; DNA: TGCAGTGCACTACCAGACAGGGCAACTAATGAAAAACTGTTTTTT; CDR3: CSALPDRATNEKLFF
size: -; V: TRBV2; J: TRBJ2-5; D: -; DNA: TGTGCCAGCAGTGAAACAGACCCCAAGACCCAGTACTTC; CDR3: CASSETDPKTQYF
size: many; V: TRBV20-1; J: TRBJ2-1; D: TRBD2; DNA: TGCAGTGCTGGACGGGGACTAGCGGGGGGAAAACTCAATGAGCAGTTCTTC; CDR3: CSAGRGLAGGKLNEQFF
size: many; V: TRBV20-1; J: TRBJ1-5; D: -; DNA: TGCAGTGCTAGTAGCCCTGTGAATAGCAATCAGCCCCAGCATTTT; CDR3: CSASSPVNSNQPQHF
size: many; V: TRBV5-1; J: TRBJ2-5; D: -; DNA: -; CDR3: CASVGPGAKTQYF
size: many; V: TRBV20-1; J: TRBJ2-5; D: -; DNA: TGCAGTGCTAGGGTTAAAGAGACCCAGTACTTC; CDR3: CSARVKETQYF
size: many; V: TRBV5-6; J: TRBJ1-2; D: -; DNA: TGTGCCAGCAGCTTGGAGTCGTTCGGCGGAGAGTTC; CDR3: CASSLESFGGEF
size: many; V: TRBV7-2; J: TRBJ2-7; D: -; DNA: TGTGCCAGCAGCTTAGTCCTCCGGGAATACGAGCAGTACTTC; CDR3: CASSLVLREYEQYF
size: many; V: TRBV28; J: TRBJ2-6; D: TRBD1; DNA: TGTGCCAGCTTACAGGGGTCTGGGGCCAACGTCCTGACTTTC; CDR3: CASLQGSGANVLTF
size: many; V: TRBV9; J: TRBJ2-7; D: -; DNA: TGTGCCAGCAGCCCGAGGGGAGGGACAGATACCTACGAGCAGTACTTC; CDR3: CASSPRGGTDTYEQYF
size: many; V: TRBV29-1; J: TRBJ1-1; D: -; DNA: TGCAGCGTTGGAGGCCCCTCAGGGGCCACTGAAGCTTTCTTT; CDR3: CSVGGPSGATEAFF
size: many; V: TRBV21-1; J: TRBJ1-2; D: -; DNA: TGTGCCAGCAGCATACCGGGACCGAACTATGGCTACACCTTC; CDR3: CASSIPGPNYGYTF
size: -; V: TRBV20-1; J: TRBJ2-2; D: TRBD2; DNA: TGCTGGGCTAGAAGGTGGCTAGCGGGATTAAAGAACACCGGGGAGCTGTTTTTT; CDR3: CWARRWLAGLKNTGELFF
size: many; V: TRBV20-1; J: TRBJ1-1; D: TRBD1; DNA: TGCAGTGCTAGGGCCGGACAGGGGAACACTGAAGCTTTCTTT; CDR3: CSARAGQGNTEAFF